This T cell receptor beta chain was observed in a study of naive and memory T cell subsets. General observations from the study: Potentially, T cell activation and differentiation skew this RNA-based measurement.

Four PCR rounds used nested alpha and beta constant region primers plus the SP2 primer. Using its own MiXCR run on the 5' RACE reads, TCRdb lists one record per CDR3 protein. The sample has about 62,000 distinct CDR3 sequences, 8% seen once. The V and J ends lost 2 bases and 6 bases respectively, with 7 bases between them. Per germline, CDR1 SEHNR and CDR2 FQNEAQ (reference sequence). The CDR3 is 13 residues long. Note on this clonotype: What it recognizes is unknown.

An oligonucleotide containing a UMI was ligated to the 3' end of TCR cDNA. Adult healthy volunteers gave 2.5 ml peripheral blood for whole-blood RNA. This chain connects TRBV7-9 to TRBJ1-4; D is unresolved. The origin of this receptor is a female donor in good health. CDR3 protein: CASSLKGDEKLFF. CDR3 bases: TGTGCCAGCAGCTTAAAAGGTGATGAAAAACTGTTTTTT.